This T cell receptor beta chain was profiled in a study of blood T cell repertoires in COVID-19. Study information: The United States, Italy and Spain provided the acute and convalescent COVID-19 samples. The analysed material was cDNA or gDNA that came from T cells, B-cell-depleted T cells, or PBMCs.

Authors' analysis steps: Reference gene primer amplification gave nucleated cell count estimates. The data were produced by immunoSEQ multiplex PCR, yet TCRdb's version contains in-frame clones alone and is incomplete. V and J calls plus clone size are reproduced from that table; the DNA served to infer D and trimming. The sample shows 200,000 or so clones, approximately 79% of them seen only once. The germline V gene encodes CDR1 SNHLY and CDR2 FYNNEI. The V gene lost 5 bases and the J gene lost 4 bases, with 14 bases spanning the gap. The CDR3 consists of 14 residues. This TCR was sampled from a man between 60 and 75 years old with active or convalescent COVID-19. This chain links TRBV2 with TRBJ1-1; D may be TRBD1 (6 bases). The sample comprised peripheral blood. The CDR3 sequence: CASSRKGEGTEAFF. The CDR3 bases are TGTGCCAGCAGTAGGAAGGGGGAGGGCACTGAAGCTTTCTTT.